These T cell receptor beta chains were read from a single sample in a study of cytotoxic CD8 clonotypes in ibrutinib-treated CLL. The table came from immunoSEQ multiplex PCR; TCRdb's copy has only in-frame clones and leaves some out. The table lists about 140,000 clones, about 72% of them singletons. The specimen was PBMCs, collected after 12 months of ibrutinib treatment. These receptors originate from a human donor with chronic lymphocytic leukemia. Both conserved end residues are part of each CDR3.

V gene	CDR3 protein
TRBV11-3	CASSLRDSPGGTDTQYF
TRBV5-6	CASSKGITPTYEQYF
TRBV7-2	CASSFITGTTEGYTF
TRBV18	CASPREAGSRDTQYF
TRBV30	CAWSPVHRAEAFF
TRBV9	CASSVPTGSLYGYTF
TRBV30	CAWSPAGVSMKAFF
TRBV28	CASRTGLRKAGYTF
TRBV28	CASSPDLAWGGELFF
TRBV18	CASSPRDPRGGNYGYTF
TRBV7-8	CASSLRWVGGELFF
TRBV28	CASSPPQAQGIEKLFF
TRBV15	CATSRDQSRAAGNTIYF
TRBV5-5	CASSPHPNEQFF
TRBV4-1	CASSQVAEGRETQYF
TRBV5-6	CASSFNYRGTLETQYF
TRBV6-5	CASSPRGDNSPLHF
TRBV5-1	CASSSQGVNSPLHF
TRBV4-1	CASSQLVYGKLFF
TRBV5-1	CASSTGTGSNQPQHF
TRBV18	CASSPQTTVSYNEQFF
TRBV28	CASRTPSAGGRTQYF
TRBV10-3	CAISAERGYEQYF
TRBV12-5	CASGLGTGLGQPQHF
TRBV10-3	CAISDSGSTEAFF
TRBV7-9	CASSSRTGLDIQYF
TRBV6-4	CASSEQGGNQPQHF
TRBV6-1	CASSGGTSGSTYEQYF
TRBV6-5	CASSYRPNTEAFF
TRBV25-1	CASSEFASSMSEQFF
TRBV23-1	CASSQSRDRDQETQYF
TRBV5-1	CASRASGTSKNIQYF
TRBV4-3	CASSQGWPSTDTQYF
TRBV5-5	CASSPGTGFNQPQHF
TRBV7-3	CASSPAVANYGYTF
TRBV4-3	CASSLSYGQAFF
TRBV10-3	CAVKGTDYEQYF
TRBV9	CASSHGYTF
TRBV7-3	CASSLWAGSEPGTTHNEQFF
TRBV6-5	CASTLRLGTGELFF
TRBV19	CASRSLDYEQYF
TRBV7-9	CASSGDERSSYEQYF
TRBV30	CAWSLTGFSNQPQHF
TRBV6-5	CASTSGRANSYEQYF
TRBV4-2	CASGIGPVRFF
TRBV6-5	CASSYSRRNTIYF
TRBV9	CASSVAAGRSEKLFF
TRBV18	CASSPPPTGSEQYF
TRBV2	CASSRTGLRSEAFF